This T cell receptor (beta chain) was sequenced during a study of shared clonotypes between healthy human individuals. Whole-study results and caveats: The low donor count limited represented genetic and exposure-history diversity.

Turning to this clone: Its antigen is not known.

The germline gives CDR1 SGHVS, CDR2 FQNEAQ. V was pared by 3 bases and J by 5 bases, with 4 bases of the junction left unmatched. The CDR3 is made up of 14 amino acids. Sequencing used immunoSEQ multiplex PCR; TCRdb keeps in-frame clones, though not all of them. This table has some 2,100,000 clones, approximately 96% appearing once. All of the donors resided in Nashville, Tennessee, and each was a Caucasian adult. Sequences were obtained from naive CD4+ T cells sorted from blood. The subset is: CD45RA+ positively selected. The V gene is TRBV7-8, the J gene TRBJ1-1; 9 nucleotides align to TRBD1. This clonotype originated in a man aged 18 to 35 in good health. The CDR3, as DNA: TGTGCCAGCAGCTTGGACAGGGGAAGGACTGAAGCTTTCTTT. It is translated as CASSLDRGRTEAFF.